This entry features one T cell receptor (beta chain) sequence. This sample is drawn from a study of T cell responses to AZD1222 COVID-19 vaccine. The method was immunoSEQ multiplex PCR; TCRdb's version includes in-frame clones alone and lacks a portion of them. The top ten hold less than 15% of the sample, which has around 140,000 clones, around 92% seen once. The CDR3 is 14 amino acids. J was trimmed by 7 bases and V by 0 bases; bases with no gene match: 2. Per the germline V gene, CDR1 is SGDLS and CDR2 is YYNGEE. Sequenced here: peripheral blood, sampled after recovery from COVID-19. The source is an adult who had recovered from COVID-19. This sequence joins TRBV9 and TRBJ2-2; 8 positions match TRBD1. The CDR3 reads CASSVGQGLGELFF. The DNA for the CDR3 is TGTGCCAGCAGCGTAGGACAGGGGCTCGGGGAGCTGTTTTTT.